The T cell receptor (beta chain) described here comes from a study of beta chain features in type 1 diabetes. The CDR3 covers 11 residues. Germline CDR1 DFQATT, CDR2 SNEGSKA (reference sequence). V shed 0 bases and J shed 7 bases, with 4 bases lying between them. Whole-study findings and limits: Patients with type 1 diabetes carried fewer insertions and had more deletions at their VDJ junctions. A possible short-template PCR bias applies equally to patients and controls. Patients' naive, central memory and regulatory TCRB repertoires appeared more alike than those of healthy donors.

This clone was counted a few times. The antigen remains unidentified. What was sequenced were expressed TCRB transcripts, since all of the isolated RNA had been reverse transcribed. The repertoire was sequenced with immunoSEQ multiplex PCR; TCRdb's copy has only in-frame clones and lacks some. The table has fewer than 650,000 clones, about a sixth seen once. This receptor was obtained from a man between 18 and 29 years old in good health. The specimen sequenced was naive CD4+ T cells from blood. The chain is built from TRBV20-1 and TRBJ2-1; D ambiguous. The DNA of the CDR3 is TGCAGTGCTAGAGATATGAATGAGCAGTTCTTC. Translating it yields CSARDMNEQFF.